The rows below give T cell receptor beta chains drawn from one sample of a study of blood T cell repertoires in COVID-19. The method was immunoSEQ multiplex PCR; TCRdb's version includes in-frame clones alone and lacks a portion of them. The repertoire holds a few hundred thousand clones, around 90% seen once, with approximately 2.9% in the top ten. The specimen sequenced was peripheral blood. Every receptor here comes from a woman aged 25-40 years with COVID-19, enrolled during active disease. CDR3s include the opening cysteine and the closing phenylalanine or tryptophan. The D gene is left open where the match is weak. Rows give clone size only sometimes, using once, few, many, or a class for an expanded clone.

.	TRBV11-3	TRBJ2-7	.	CASSLDSYEQYF	TGTGCCAGCAGCTTGGACAGCTACGAGCAGTACTTC
.	TRBV5-4	TRBJ2-5	.	CASSLAWGPETQYF	TGTGCCAGCAGCTTGGCCTGGGGCCCGGAGACCCAGTACTTC
once	TRBV11-2	TRBJ2-3	TRBD2	CASSPRAGGGTDTQYF	TGTGCCAGCAGCCCCCGGGCGGGAGGTGGGACAGATACGCAGTATTTT
.	TRBV11-2	TRBJ2-2	TRBD2	CASSSTLAGGPNTGELFF	TGTGCCAGCAGCTCCACCCTAGCGGGAGGGCCGAACACCGGGGAGCTGTTTTTT
.	TRBV27	TRBJ1-2	.	CASSPLTLAINYGYTF	TGTGCCAGCAGTCCGCTGACACTCGCTATTAACTATGGCTACACCTTC
.	TRBV5-1	TRBJ2-4	TRBD1	CASSIAGTVKNIQYF	TGCGCCAGCAGCATTGCCGGGACAGTCAAAAACATTCAGTACTTC
.	TRBV20-1	TRBJ2-7	.	CTPGADIEQYF	TGCACCCCTGGGGCAGACATCGAGCAGTACTTC
.	TRBV6-5	TRBJ2-7	.	CASSYGQRYEQYF	TGTGCCAGCAGTTATGGACAGCGCTACGAGCAGTACTTC
many	TRBV28	TRBJ1-1	.	CASRRSGFATDGTEAFF	TGTGCCAGCAGACGTAGTGGATTTGCGACAGACGGCACTGAAGCTTTCTTT
.	TRBV24-1	TRBJ2-6	.	CATSVAGRPSGANVLTF	TGTGCCACCAGTGTGGCAGGGAGGCCCTCTGGGGCCAACGTCCTGACTTTC
.	TRBV20-1	TRBJ1-5	.	CSASAGSEAQPQHF	TGCAGTGCTAGTGCGGGGTCTGAGGCTCAGCCCCAGCATTTT
.	TRBV29-1	TRBJ1-4	TRBD1	CSVGTGGNEKLFF	TGCAGCGTCGGCACAGGGGGTAATGAAAAACTGTTTTTT
.	TRBV28	TRBJ2-7	.	CASSLSVDRQTYEQYF	TGTGCCAGCAGTTTATCCGTAGACAGGCAAACCTACGAGCAGTACTTC
once	TRBV5-1	TRBJ1-2	.	CASSPPQTGPGDYGYTF	TGCGCCAGCAGCCCACCTCAAACAGGTCCGGGGGACTATGGCTACACCTTC
once	TRBV28	TRBJ2-3	TRBD1	CASSPSGTASTDTQYF	TGTGCCAGCAGTCCCTCCGGGACAGCAAGCACAGATACGCAGTATTTT
.	TRBV11-2	TRBJ2-5	.	CASSLDLGAQETQYF	TGTGCCAGCAGCTTAGACTTGGGGGCCCAAGAGACCCAGTACTTC
.	TRBV6-6	TRBJ2-2	.	CASSFPTTGELFF	TGTGCCAGCAGTTTCCCGACTACTGGGGAGCTGTTTTTT
.	TRBV7-9	TRBJ2-1	TRBD2	CASSPPLAGGNNEQFF	TGTGCCAGCAGCCCCCCCCTAGCGGGAGGGAACAATGAGCAGTTCTTC
.	TRBV5-1	TRBJ2-5	TRBD2	CASSLSIAGYQETQYF	TGCGCCAGCAGCTTGAGTATAGCGGGGTACCAAGAGACCCAGTACTTC
.	TRBV5-4	TRBJ2-1	.	CASRAGLINEQFF	TGTGCCAGCAGGGCGGGACTCATAAATGAGCAGTTCTTC
.	TRBV10-2	TRBJ2-3	TRBD1	CASSETGGDTDTQYF	TGCGCCAGCAGTGAGACAGGGGGAGACACAGATACGCAGTATTTT
.	TRBV6-5	TRBJ2-2	TRBD1	CASMTGGRITGELFF	TGTGCCAGCATGACAGGGGGCAGGATCACCGGGGAGCTGTTTTTT
.	TRBV28	TRBJ1-1	.	CASRQALNTEAFF	TGTGCCAGCAGACAGGCCCTGAACACTGAAGCTTTCTTT
.	TRBV4-1	TRBJ2-3	TRBD2	CASSQESGRADTQYF	TGCGCCAGCAGCCAAGAGAGCGGGAGGGCTGATACGCAGTATTTT
.	TRBV18	TRBJ2-7	.	CASSFTGTYEQYF	TGTGCCAGCTCATTCACCGGGACCTACGAGCAGTACTTC
once	TRBV6-5	TRBJ1-1	.	CASSRGNTEAFF	TGTGCCAGCAGCCGGGGGAACACTGAAGCTTTCTTT
.	TRBV27	TRBJ1-1	TRBD1	CASSFSRLSGQGVNTEAFF	TGTGCCAGCAGTTTTTCCCGCCTTTCTGGACAGGGAGTTAACACTGAAGCTTTCTTT
.	TRBV7-9	TRBJ2-3	.	CASSLGGTGYDTQYF	TGTGCCAGCAGCTTAGGCGGGACGGGGTACGATACGCAGTATTTT
once	TRBV10-3	TRBJ1-2	.	CAISEGVGTAGGYTF	TGTGCCATCAGTGAGGGAGTAGGGACGGCGGGGGGCTACACCTTC
few	TRBV24-1	TRBJ1-5	TRBD1	CATSDGTGGNQPQHF	TGTGCCACCAGTGATGGGACAGGGGGCAATCAGCCCCAGCATTTT
once	TRBV7-9	TRBJ1-1	.	CASSDSMNTEAFF	TGTGCCAGCAGTGACAGCATGAACACTGAAGCTTTCTTT
.	TRBV5-4	TRBJ1-3	TRBD1	CASSLPRPGQGNTIYF	TGTGCCAGCAGCTTACCCAGGCCGGGACAGGGAAACACCATATATTTT
.	TRBV3-1/TRBV3-2	TRBJ2-3	TRBD1	CASSQDRGGADTQYF	TGTGCCAGCAGCCAGGACAGGGGAGGGGCAGATACGCAGTATTTT
.	TRBV7-2	TRBJ1-2	TRBD1	CASSLDGTAYGYTF	TGTGCCAGCAGCTTGGACGGGACAGCCTATGGCTACACCTTC
.	TRBV27	TRBJ2-7	TRBD1	CASSLGTVYEQYF	TGTGCCAGCAGTTTGGGGACAGTCTACGAGCAGTACTTC
.	TRBV5-1	TRBJ2-6	.	CASSSDSSGANVLTF	TGCGCCAGCAGCTCCGACAGCTCTGGGGCCAACGTCCTGACTTTC
.	TRBV4-1	TRBJ2-2	TRBD2	CASSRLLAGGDTGELFF	TGCGCCAGCAGCCGCTTACTAGCGGGAGGGGACACCGGGGAGCTGTTTTTT